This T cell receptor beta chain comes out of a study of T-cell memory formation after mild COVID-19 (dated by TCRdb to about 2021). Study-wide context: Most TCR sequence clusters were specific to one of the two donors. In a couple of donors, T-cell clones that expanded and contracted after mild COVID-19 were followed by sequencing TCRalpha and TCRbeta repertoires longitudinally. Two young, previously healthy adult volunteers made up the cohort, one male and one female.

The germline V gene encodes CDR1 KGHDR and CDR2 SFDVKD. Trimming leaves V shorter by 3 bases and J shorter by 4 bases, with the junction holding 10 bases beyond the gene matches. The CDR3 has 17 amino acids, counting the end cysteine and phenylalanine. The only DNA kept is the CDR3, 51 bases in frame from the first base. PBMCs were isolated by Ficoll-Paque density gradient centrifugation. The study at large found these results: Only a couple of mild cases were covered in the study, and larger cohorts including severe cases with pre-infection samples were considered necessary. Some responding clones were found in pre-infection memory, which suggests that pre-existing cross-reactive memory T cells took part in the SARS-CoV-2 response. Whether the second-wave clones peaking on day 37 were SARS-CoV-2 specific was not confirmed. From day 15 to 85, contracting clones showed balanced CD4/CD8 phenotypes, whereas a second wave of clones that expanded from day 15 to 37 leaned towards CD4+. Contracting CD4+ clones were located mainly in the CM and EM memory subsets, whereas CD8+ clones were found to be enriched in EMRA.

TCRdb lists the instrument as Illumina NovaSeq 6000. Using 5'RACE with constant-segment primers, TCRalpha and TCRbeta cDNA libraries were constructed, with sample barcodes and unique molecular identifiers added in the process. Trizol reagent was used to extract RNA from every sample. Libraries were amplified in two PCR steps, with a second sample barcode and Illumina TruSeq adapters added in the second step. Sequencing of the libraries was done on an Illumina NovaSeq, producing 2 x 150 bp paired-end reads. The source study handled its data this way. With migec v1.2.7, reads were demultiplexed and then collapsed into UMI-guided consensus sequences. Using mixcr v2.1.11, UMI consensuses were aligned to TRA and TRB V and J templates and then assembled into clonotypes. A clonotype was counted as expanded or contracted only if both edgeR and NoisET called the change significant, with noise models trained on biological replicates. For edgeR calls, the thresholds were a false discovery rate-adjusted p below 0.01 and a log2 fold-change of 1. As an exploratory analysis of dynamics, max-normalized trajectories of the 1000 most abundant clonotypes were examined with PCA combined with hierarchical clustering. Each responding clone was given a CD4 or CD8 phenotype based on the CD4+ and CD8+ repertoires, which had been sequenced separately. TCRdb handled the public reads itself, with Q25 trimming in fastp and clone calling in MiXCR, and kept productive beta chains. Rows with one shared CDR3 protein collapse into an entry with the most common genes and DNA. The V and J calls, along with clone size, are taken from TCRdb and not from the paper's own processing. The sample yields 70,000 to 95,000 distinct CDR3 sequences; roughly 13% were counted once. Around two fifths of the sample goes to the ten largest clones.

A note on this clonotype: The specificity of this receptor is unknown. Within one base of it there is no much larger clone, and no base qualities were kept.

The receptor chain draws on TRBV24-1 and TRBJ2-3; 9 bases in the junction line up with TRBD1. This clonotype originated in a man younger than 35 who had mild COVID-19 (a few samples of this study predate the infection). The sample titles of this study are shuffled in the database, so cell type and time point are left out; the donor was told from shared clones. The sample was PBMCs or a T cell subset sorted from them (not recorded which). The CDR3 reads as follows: CATSDPLTGGVADTQYF. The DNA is TGTGCCACCAGTGATCCGTTGACAGGGGGGGTTGCAGATACGCAGTATTTT.